Listed here are 24 T cell receptor beta chains from one sample, sequenced in a study of T cells in tuberculosis (dated 2018 in TCRdb). Libraries were made using the immunoSEQ multiplex PCR assay. TCRdb carries this immuneACCESS record with in-frame sequences only. Its versions omit some clonotypes, under half of them owing to an unresolved V gene in the studies checked, with the rest unexplained. This sample comprises tens of thousands of clones, 85% to 95% of them detected only once. The ten largest make up roughly 7.7% of the sample. The sequenced sample consisted of PBMCs. Receptors were obtained from a donor aged 10-35 years with latent tuberculosis or without tuberculosis infection. Some clones in this sample may be carry-over from other donors' samples.

The V and J genes are TRBV19 and TRBJ1-1, with D hard to call. The CDR3 totals 17 residues. The V end was cut by 3 bases, the J end by 0 bases, with 17 bases between. CDR1 is LNHDA, CDR2 SQIVND, per germline (reference sequence). This CDR3 reads CASSIRSYRTMNTEAFF. CDR3 coding DNA: TGTGCCAGTAGTATCCGCTCCTACAGAACCATGAACACTGAAGCTTTCTTT.

The chain has TRBV18 and TRBJ2-7; D may be TRBD1 (5 bases). V was cut by 3 bases and J by 5 bases, with 14 bases left in between. CDR3 length: 14 amino acids. Germline lookup yields CDR1 KGHSH and CDR2 LQKENI. This chain's CDR3 is CASSPPGWGHEQYF. In nucleotides, the CDR3 is TGTGCCAGCTCACCCCCGGGCTGGGGCCACGAGCAGTACTTC.

The chain joins TRBV15 to TRBJ1-1, with a possible D match to TRBD1 (6 bases). The CDR3 has 16 residues. Trimming stripped 0 bases from V and 0 bases from J, with 11 bases between. Germline V gene lookup returns CDR1 LNHNV and CDR2 YYDKDF (reference sequence). As DNA, the CDR3 is TGTGCCACCAGCAGAGAGCGGGGGCTGATGAACACTGAAGCTTTCTTT. Its protein product is CATSRERGLMNTEAFF.

Here the CDR3 DNA reads TGTGCCAGCAGCTCGAACCGGGATAATAACTACGAGCAGTACTTC. It specifies CASSSNRDNNYEQYF. The V call is TRBV11-3, the J call TRBJ2-7; weak D call: TRBD2 (5 bases). V gave up 4 bases and J gave up 3 bases, with 16 bases separating them. The germline V gene has CDR1 SGHNT and CDR2 YENEEA. The CDR3 is 15 amino acids.

The chain recombines TRBV4-1 with TRBJ1-1, with D perhaps matching TRBD1 (6 bases). Germline V gene lookup returns CDR1 MGHRA and CDR2 YSYEKL. Trimming took 4 bases from V and 3 from J, leaving 12 bases between them. CDR3 length equals 14 residues. The CDR3 DNA sequence: TGCGCCAGCAGCCTCCCAGGACAGTACACTGAAGCTTTCTTT. Protein sequence: CASSLPGQYTEAFF.

This rearrangement joins TRBV7-8 to TRBJ1-5; 9 nucleotides line up with TRBD1. Germline V gene data show CDR1 as SGHVS and CDR2 as FQNEAQ. The CDR3 totals 12 residues. V was pared by 5 bases and J by 16 bases, with 9 bases of the junction left unmatched. This CDR3 is CASSVGQGLIHF. The CDR3 nucleotides are TGTGCCAGCAGCGTCGGACAGGGGTTAATTCATTTT.

This rearrangement joins TRBV7-9 to TRBJ2-1, with D tentatively TRBD2 (6 bases). V shed 6 bases and J shed 8 bases, with 23 bases lying between them. This CDR3 is 16 amino acids long. Germline V lookup: CDR1 SEHNR, CDR2 FQNEAQ (reference sequence). In nucleotides, the CDR3 is TGTGCCAGCAGACCCCTCCCGGGCGGGGTCTCCCATGAGCAGTTCTTC. Translating gives CASRPLPGGVSHEQFF.

V and J are TRBV7-2 and TRBJ1-2; TRBD1 might be the D (6 bases). This CDR3 has 13 residues. The V gene lost 3 bases and the J gene lost 3 bases, with 8 bases spanning the gap. Germline-derived CDR1 and CDR2 are SGHTA and FQGNSA. The CDR3 sequence is CASSLGGHYGYTF. The CDR3 bases are TGTGCCAGCAGCTTGGGGGGGCACTATGGCTACACCTTC.

The chain recombines TRBV6-5 with TRBJ1-2, with 7 nucleotides matching TRBD1. The CDR3 loop spans 16 amino acids. Unmatched junction bases numbered 16, after V lost 4 bases and J lost 8 bases. Germline V gene sequence: CDR1 MNHEY, CDR2 SVGAGI. Here the CDR3 DNA reads TGTGCCAGCAGTTCCACCTCCCGGACAGGAAGTGGCGGCTACACCTTC. This gives the protein CASSSTSRTGSGGYTF.

V usage is TRBV5-1 and J usage is TRBJ1-2; 8 bases are a match to TRBD1. The J segment lost 7 bases and the V segment lost 4 bases, leaving 9 bases of the junction unmatched. CDR1 is SGHRS, CDR2 YFSETQ, per germline. The CDR3 contains 14 residues. The CDR3 loop is CASSLDRVGGGYTF. CDR3 DNA: TGCGCCAGCAGCCTGGACAGGGTTGGAGGTGGCTACACCTTC.

V gene TRBV25-1 combines with J gene TRBJ1-1; the match to TRBD1 covers 7 bases. Unmatched junction bases numbered 13, after V lost 3 bases and J lost 3 bases. Germline V gene sequence: CDR1 MGHDK, CDR2 SYGVNS. CDR3 length equals 17 residues. The CDR3 here is CASSETGPLLLDTEAFF. The DNA for the CDR3 is TGTGCCAGCAGTGAGACAGGGCCCCTCCTCTTGGACACTGAAGCTTTCTTT.

The chain employs TRBV28 and TRBJ1-2; D not resolved. V lost 5 bases, J lost 8 bases, and 12 bases lay in between. The CDR3 length is 12 residues. Germline CDR1 and CDR2: MDHEN and SYDVKM. The CDR3, as DNA: TGTGCCAGCAGTACAAGCGATTGGGGCTACACCTTC. Translation gives CASSTSDWGYTF.

V is TRBV5-8 and J is TRBJ1-3; tentative D call: TRBD1 (6 bases). Trimming took off 0 bases at V and 8 bases at J, with 12 bases between the two ends. The CDR3 covers 14 residues. Germline values: CDR1 SGHTS, CDR2 YDEGEE. For the CDR3, the DNA is TGTGCCAGCAGCTTGGGCCAGGGGTTAGACACCATATATTTT. Protein: CASSLGQGLDTIYF.

The J gene is TRBJ2-1, the V gene TRBV15, with 11 bases fitting TRBD2. Germline CDR1 reads LNHNV; CDR2 reads YYDKDF (reference sequence). V was clipped by 3 bases and J by 2 bases; unmatched bases: 3. The CDR3 covers 16 residues. CDR3 nucleotide sequence: TGTGCCACCAGCAGGGGACTAGCGGAGACCTACAATGAGCAGTTCTTC. Translating gives CATSRGLAETYNEQFF.

This chain uses TRBV30 with TRBJ2-7; D may be TRBD2 (6 bases). Germline V gives CDR1 GTSNPN, CDR2 SVGIG (reference sequence). The CDR3 loop spans 15 amino acids. V shed 3 bases and J shed 6 bases, with 21 bases lying between them. CDR3 DNA: TGTGCCTGGAGCAACCCTCCATGGCGGGGCGGCGAGCAGTACTTC. Encoded protein: CAWSNPPWRGGEQYF.

This chain joins TRBV15 and TRBJ1-1, with D perhaps TRBD1 (6 bases). Trimming stripped 5 bases from V and 0 bases from J, with 13 bases between. CDR3 length: 15 residues. CDR1 is LNHNV, CDR2 YYDKDF, per germline (reference sequence). The CDR3 DNA reads TGTGCCACCAGCGCTGTACAGGGTTTGAACACTGAAGCTTTCTTT. Translating gives CATSAVQGLNTEAFF. Looking up the rest from reference TRBV15 and TRBJ1-1 gives the full variable domain: DAMVIQNPRYQVTQFGKPVTLSCSQTLNHNVMYWYQQKSSQAPKLLFHYYDKDFNNEADTPDNFQSRRPNTSFCFLDIRSPGLGDTAMYLCATSAVQGLNTEAFFGQGTRLTVV.

Written as DNA, the CDR3 is TGTGCCAGCTCGGGACTAGCGGGAGATTGGGATGAGCAGTTCTTC. Protein: CASSGLAGDWDEQFF. The chain is built from TRBV7-9 and TRBJ2-1; 14 bases line up with TRBD2. V dropped 8 bases and J dropped 8; count of bases not matched to a gene: 8. Germline V gene sequence: CDR1 SEHNR, CDR2 FQNEAQ (reference sequence). The CDR3 sequence is 15 residues long.

The chain couples TRBV6-1 to TRBJ1-2; D not resolved. The CDR3 has 14 residues. V was pared by 4 bases and J by 4 bases, with 13 bases between. Germline lookup yields CDR1 MNHNS and CDR2 SASEGT. For the CDR3, the DNA is TGTGCCAGCAGTGGCTCACCCAACTCCTATGGCTACACCTTC. Translation gives CASSGSPNSYGYTF.

V is TRBV5-1 and J is TRBJ1-4; tentative D call: TRBD1 (6 bases). The CDR3 has 13 amino acids. The germline V and J ends were trimmed by 6 bases and 5 bases, with 11 bases remaining between them. Germline CDR1 is SGHRS and CDR2 is YFSETQ. CDR3 sequence: CASTRTVNEKLFF. The CDR3 DNA reads as TGCGCCAGCACCCGGACAGTCAATGAAAAACTGTTTTTT. Drawing the rest from reference TRBV5-1 and TRBJ1-4, the complete variable domain is KAGVTQTPRYLIKTRGQQVTLSCSPISGHRSVSWYQQTPGQGLQFLFEYFSETQRNKGNFPGRFSGRQFSNSRSEMNVSTLELGDSALYLCASTRTVNEKLFFGSGTQLSVL.

The J gene is TRBJ1-1, the V gene TRBV18; TRBD1 matches at 8 bases. Germline CDR1 is KGHSH and CDR2 is LQKENI. The CDR3 runs 15 residues. V was pared by 6 bases and J by 1 base, with 7 bases of the junction left unmatched. The CDR3 region has the DNA TGTGCCAGCTCCACTACAGGGGGAGGGAACACTGAAGCTTTCTTT. Protein: CASSTTGGGNTEAFF.

The chain has TRBV19 and TRBJ2-1; the match to TRBD1 covers 11 bases. Trimming removed 7 bases from V and 4 bases from J; junction bases left unmatched: 3. This CDR3 is built from 14 residues. Per germline, CDR1 LNHDA and CDR2 SQIVND (reference sequence). CDR3 coding DNA: TGTGCCAGTAAGGGGACAGGGGGGTACAATGAGCAGTTCTTC. As protein: CASKGTGGYNEQFF.

V usage is TRBV19 and J usage is TRBJ2-3; 8 nucleotides match TRBD2. This CDR3 has 14 amino acids. V shed 6 bases and J 4 bases; nucleotides not matched to a gene: 6. Germline assignment: CDR1 LNHDA and CDR2 SQIVND (reference sequence). CDR3 coding DNA: TGTGCCAGTAGCCGTAGCGGGATCTCAGATACGCAGTATTTT. Protein sequence: CASSRSGISDTQYF.

This chain joins TRBV28 and TRBJ1-2, with TRBD1 as a possible D gene (6 bases). Trimming removed 5 bases at V and 8 bases at J, with 15 bases between. CDR1 and CDR2 from the germline V gene are MDHEN and SYDVKM. This CDR3 has 13 residues. CDR3 protein: CASSKDRLGGYTF. Written as DNA, the CDR3 is TGTGCCAGCAGTAAAGACAGGCTCGGGGGCTACACCTTC.

The rearrangement uses TRBV2 and TRBJ1-1; a weak D match, TRBD1 (6 bases). V was cut by 6 bases and J by 0 bases, with 11 bases left in between. The CDR3 length is 14 residues. Germline V gene data show CDR1 as SNHLY and CDR2 as FYNNEI. In DNA, the CDR3 is TGTGCCAGCAGGTCAGGGGCCCTGAACACTGAAGCTTTCTTT. Its protein is CASRSGALNTEAFF.